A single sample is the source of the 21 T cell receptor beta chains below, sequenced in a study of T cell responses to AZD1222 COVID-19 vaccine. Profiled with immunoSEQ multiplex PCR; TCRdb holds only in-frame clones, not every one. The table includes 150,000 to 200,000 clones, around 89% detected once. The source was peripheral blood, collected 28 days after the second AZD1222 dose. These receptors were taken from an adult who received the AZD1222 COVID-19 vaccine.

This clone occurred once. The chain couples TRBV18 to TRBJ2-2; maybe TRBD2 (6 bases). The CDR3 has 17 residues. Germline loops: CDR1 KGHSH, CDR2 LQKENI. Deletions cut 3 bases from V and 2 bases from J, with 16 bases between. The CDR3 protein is CASSPYGRRGNTGELFF. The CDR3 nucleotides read TGTGCCAGCTCACCTTACGGGAGAAGGGGTAACACCGGGGAGCTGTTTTTT.

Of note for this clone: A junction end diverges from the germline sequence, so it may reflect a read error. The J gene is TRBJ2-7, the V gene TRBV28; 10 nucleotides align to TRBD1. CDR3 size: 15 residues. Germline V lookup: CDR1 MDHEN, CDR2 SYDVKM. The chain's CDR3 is CASSRTGGGSYKQYF. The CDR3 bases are TGTGCCAGCAGCCGGACAGGGGGAGGGTCCTACAAGCAGTACTTC.

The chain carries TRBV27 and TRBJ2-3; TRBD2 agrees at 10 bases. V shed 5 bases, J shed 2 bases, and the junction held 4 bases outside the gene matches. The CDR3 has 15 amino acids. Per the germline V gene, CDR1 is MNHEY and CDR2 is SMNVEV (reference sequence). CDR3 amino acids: CASSRLAGLTDTQYF. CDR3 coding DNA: TGTGCCAGCAGTCGACTAGCGGGCCTCACAGATACGCAGTATTTT.

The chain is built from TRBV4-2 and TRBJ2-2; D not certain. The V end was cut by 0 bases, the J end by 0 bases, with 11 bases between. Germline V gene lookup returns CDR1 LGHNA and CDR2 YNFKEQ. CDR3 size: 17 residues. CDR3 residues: CASSQEAAATNTGELFF. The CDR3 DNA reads TGTGCCAGCAGCCAAGAGGCGGCAGCTACGAACACCGGGGAGCTGTTTTTT.

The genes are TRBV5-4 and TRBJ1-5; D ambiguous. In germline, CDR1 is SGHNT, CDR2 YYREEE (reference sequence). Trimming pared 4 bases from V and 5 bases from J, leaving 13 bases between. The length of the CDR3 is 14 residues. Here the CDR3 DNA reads TGTGCCAGCAGCCTGGACGGGATTGATCAGCCCCAGCATTTT. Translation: CASSLDGIDQPQHF.

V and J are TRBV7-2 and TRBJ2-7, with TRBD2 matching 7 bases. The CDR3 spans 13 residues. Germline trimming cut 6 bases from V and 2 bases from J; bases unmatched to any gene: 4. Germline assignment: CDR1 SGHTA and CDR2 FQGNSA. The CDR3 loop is CASSQGRAYEQYF. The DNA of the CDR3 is TGTGCCAGCAGTCAAGGGAGGGCCTACGAGCAGTACTTC. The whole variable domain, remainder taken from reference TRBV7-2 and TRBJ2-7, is GAGVSQSPSNKVTEKGKDVELRCDPISGHTALYWYRQSLGQGLEFLIYFQGNSAPDKSGLPSDRFSAERTGGSVSTLTIQRTQQEDSAVYLCASSQGRAYEQYFGPGTRLTVT.

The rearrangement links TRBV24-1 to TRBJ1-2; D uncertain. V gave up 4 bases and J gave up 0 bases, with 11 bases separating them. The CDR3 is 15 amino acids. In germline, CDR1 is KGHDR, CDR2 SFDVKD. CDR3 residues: CATSDPGQPNYGYTF. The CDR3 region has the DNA TGTGCCACCAGTGACCCCGGGCAGCCTAACTATGGCTACACCTTC.

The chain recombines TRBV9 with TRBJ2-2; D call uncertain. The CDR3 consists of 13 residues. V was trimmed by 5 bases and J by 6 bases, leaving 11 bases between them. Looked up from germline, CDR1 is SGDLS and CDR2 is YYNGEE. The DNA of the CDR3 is TGTGCCAGCAGTTTAGGAGAGGCCGGGGAGCTGTTTTTT. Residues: CASSLGEAGELFF.

In DNA, the CDR3 is TGTGCCAGCATCACGAAAGGGAGAGCTCCGGGGGCTGTAGAGACCCAGTACTTC. Its protein is CASITKGRAPGAVETQYF. The J gene is TRBJ2-5, the V gene TRBV11-2; D is tentatively TRBD1 or TRBD2 (6 bases each). The CDR3 consists of 18 residues. The germline V gene encodes CDR1 SGHAT and CDR2 FQNNGV. V dropped 7 bases and J dropped 4 bases, with 28 bases sitting between them. Drawing the rest from reference TRBV11-2 and TRBJ2-5, the complete variable domain is EAGVAQSPRYKIIEKRQSVAFWCNPISGHATLYWYQQILGQGPKLLIQFQNNGVVDDSQLPKDRFSAERLKGVDSTLKIQPAKLEDSAVYLCASITKGRAPGAVETQYFGPGTRLLVL.

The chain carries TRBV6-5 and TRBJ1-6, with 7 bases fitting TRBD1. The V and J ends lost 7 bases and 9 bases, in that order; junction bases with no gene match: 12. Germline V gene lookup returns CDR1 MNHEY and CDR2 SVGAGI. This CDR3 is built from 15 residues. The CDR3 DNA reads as TGTGCCAGCACCCCAGACAGGGACGTTATTTCACCCCTCCACTTT. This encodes CASTPDRDVISPLHF.

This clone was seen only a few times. DNA for the CDR3: TGTGCCAGCAGCGTAGGCGGGGGGAACACAGATACGCAGTATTTT. Protein: CASSVGGGNTDTQYF. The rearrangement links TRBV9 to TRBJ2-3; the match to TRBD2 covers 8 bases. V trimming: 0 bases; J trimming: 2 bases; junction bases outside the gene matches: 2. Germline values: CDR1 SGDLS, CDR2 YYNGEE. The length of the CDR3 is 15 residues.

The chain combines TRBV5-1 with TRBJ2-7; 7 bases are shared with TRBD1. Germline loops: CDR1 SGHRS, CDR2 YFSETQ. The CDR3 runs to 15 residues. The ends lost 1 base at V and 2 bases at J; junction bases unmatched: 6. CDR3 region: CASSLLPGGAYEQYF. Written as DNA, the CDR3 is TGCGCCAGCAGCTTGTTGCCAGGGGGTGCCTACGAGCAGTACTTC.

DNA for the CDR3: TGTGCCAGCAGCCCCCGGGTAGTGTGGGAAGAGACCCAGTACTTC. Protein product: CASSPRVVWEETQYF. The rearrangement joins TRBV9 to TRBJ2-5; D remains ambiguous. Germline V gene data show CDR1 as SGDLS and CDR2 as YYNGEE. This CDR3 has 15 residues. The V and J ends lost 4 bases and 3 bases respectively, with 16 bases between them.

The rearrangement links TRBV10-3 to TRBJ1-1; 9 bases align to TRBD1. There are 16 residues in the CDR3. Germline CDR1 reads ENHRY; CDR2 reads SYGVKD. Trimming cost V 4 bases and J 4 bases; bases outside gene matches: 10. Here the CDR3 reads CAISGGTGSVGTEAFF. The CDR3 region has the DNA TGTGCCATCAGTGGAGGGACAGGGTCGGTCGGCACTGAAGCTTTCTTT.

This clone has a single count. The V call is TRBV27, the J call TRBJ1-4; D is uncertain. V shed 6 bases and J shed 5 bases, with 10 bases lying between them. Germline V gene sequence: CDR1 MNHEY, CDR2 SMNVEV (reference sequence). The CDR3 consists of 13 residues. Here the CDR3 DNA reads TGTGCCAGCAGGTTAGCGGGAAATGAAAAACTGTTTTTT. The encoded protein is CASRLAGNEKLFF.

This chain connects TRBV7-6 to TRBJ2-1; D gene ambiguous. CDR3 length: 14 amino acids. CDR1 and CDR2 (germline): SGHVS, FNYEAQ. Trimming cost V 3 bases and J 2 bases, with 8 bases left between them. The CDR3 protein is CASSFGLTYNEQFF. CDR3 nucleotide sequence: TGTGCCAGCAGCTTTGGCCTAACCTACAATGAGCAGTTCTTC.

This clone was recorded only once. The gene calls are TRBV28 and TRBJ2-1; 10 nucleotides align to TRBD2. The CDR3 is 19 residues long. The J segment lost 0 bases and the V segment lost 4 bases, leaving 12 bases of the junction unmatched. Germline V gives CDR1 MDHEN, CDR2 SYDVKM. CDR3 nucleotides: TGTGCCAGCAGTTCGACGGTAATAGCGGGAGGTGGCTCCTACAATGAGCAGTTCTTC. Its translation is CASSSTVIAGGGSYNEQFF.

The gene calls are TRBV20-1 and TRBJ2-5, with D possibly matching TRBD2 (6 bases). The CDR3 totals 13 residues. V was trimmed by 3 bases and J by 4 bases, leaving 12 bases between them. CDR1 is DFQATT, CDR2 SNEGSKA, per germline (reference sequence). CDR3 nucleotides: TGCAGTGCTAGTCGCGGGATCGGAGAGACCCAGTACTTC. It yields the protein CSASRGIGETQYF.

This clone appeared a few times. This CDR3 is CAIRQTSGSEQYF. The CDR3 DNA reads TGTGCCATCAGACAGACTAGCGGGAGCGAGCAGTACTTC. The chain combines TRBV10-3 with TRBJ2-7; 12 bases are a match to TRBD2. Germline CDR1 is ENHRY and CDR2 is SYGVKD. J was trimmed by 6 bases and V by 6 bases; bases with no gene match: 3. This CDR3 has 13 amino acids.

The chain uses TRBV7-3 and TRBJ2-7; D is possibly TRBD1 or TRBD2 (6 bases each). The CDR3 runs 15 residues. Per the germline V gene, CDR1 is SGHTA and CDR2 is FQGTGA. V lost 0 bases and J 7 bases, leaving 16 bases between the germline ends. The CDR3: CASSLTGGHNGEQYF. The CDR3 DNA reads TGTGCCAGCAGCTTAACTGGGGGGCACAACGGGGAGCAGTACTTC.

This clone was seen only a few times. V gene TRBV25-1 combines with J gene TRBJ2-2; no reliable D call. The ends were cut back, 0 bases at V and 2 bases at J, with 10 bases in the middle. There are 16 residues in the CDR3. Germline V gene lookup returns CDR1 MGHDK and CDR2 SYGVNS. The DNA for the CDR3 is TGTGCCAGCAGTGAATACCATGGAGAAAACACCGGGGAGCTGTTTTTT. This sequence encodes CASSEYHGENTGELFF.